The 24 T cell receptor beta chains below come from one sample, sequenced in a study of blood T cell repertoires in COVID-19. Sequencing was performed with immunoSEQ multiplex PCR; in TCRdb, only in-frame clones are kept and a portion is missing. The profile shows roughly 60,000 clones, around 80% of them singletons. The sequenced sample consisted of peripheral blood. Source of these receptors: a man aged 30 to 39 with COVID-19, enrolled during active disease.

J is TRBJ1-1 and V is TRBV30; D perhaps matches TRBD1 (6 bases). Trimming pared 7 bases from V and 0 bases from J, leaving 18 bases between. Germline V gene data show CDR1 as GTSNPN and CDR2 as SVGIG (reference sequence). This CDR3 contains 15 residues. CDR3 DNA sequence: TGTGCCTTCCAGGGTTTTAACAGGGTGAACACTGAAGCTTTCTTT. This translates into CAFQGFNRVNTEAFF. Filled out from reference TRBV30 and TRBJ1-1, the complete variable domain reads SQTIHQWPATLVQPVGSPLSLECTVEGTSNPNLYWYRQAAGRGLQLLFYSVGIGQISSEVPQNLSASRPQDRQFILSSKKLLLSDSGFYLCAFQGFNRVNTEAFFGQGTRLTVV.

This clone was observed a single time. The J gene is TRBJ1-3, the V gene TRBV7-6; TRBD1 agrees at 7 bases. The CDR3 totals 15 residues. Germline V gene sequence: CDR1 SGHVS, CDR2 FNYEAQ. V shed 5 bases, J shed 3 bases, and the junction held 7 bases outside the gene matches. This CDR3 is CASSRDSQIGNTIYF. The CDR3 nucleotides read TGTGCCAGCAGCCGGGACAGCCAGATTGGAAACACCATATATTTT. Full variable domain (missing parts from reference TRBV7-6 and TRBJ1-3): GAGVSQSPRYKVTKRGQDVALRCDPISGHVSLYWYRQALGQGPEFLTYFNYEAQQDKSGLPNDRFSAERPEGSISTLTIQRTEQRDSAMYRCASSRDSQIGNTIYFGEGSWLTVV.

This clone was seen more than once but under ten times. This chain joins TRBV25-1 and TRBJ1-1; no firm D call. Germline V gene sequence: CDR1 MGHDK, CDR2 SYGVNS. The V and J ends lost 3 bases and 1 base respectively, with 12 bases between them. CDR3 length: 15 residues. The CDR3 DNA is TGTGCCAGCAGTGATCTTCTGGGGAGGAACACTGAAGCTTTCTTT. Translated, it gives CASSDLLGRNTEAFF.

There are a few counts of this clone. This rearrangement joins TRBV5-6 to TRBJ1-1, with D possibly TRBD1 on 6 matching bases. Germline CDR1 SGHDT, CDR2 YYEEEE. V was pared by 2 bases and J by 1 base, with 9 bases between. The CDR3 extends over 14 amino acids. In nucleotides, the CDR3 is TGTGCCAGCAGCTTTCGGGGGGCGAACACTGAAGCTTTCTTT. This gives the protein CASSFRGANTEAFF.

In nucleotides, the CDR3 is TGTGCCAGCAGTGAAATGGGACAGTGGAACGAGCAGTACTTC. It encodes CASSEMGQWNEQYF. The genes are TRBV28 and TRBJ2-7; 7 positions match TRBD1. CDR1 and CDR2 from the germline V gene are MDHEN and SYDVKM. Unmatched junction bases numbered 9, after V lost 5 bases and J lost 5 bases. The CDR3 extends over 14 amino acids.

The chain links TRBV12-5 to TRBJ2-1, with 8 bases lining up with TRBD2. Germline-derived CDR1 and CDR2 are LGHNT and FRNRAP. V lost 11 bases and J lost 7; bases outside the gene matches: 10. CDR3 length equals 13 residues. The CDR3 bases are TGTGCTGGAATAGCGGGACGTGCGAATGAGCAGTTCTTC. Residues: CAGIAGRANEQFF.

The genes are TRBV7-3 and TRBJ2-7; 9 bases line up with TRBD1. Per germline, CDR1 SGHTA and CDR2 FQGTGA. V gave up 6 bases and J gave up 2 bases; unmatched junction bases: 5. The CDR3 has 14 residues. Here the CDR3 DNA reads TGTGCCAGCAGTTCCGGGACAGGGACCTACGAGCAGTACTTC. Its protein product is CASSSGTGTYEQYF.

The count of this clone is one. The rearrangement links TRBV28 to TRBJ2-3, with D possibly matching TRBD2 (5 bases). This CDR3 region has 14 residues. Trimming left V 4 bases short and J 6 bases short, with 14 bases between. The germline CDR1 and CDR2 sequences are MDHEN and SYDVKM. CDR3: CASSSVLVGDTQYF. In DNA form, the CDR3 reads TGTGCCAGCAGTTCTGTACTAGTCGGGGATACGCAGTATTTT.

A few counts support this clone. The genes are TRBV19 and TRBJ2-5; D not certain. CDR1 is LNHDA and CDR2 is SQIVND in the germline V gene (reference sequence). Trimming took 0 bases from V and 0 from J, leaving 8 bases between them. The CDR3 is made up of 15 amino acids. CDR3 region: CASSIDSTDQETQYF. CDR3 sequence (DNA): TGTGCCAGTAGTATAGATAGTACGGACCAAGAGACCCAGTACTTC.

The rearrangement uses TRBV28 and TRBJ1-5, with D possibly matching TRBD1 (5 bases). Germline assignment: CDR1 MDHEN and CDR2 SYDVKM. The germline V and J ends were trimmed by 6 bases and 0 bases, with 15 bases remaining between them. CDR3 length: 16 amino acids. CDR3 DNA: TGTGCCAGCAGATACAGACAGACCTATAGCAATCAGCCCCAGCATTTT. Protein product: CASRYRQTYSNQPQHF.

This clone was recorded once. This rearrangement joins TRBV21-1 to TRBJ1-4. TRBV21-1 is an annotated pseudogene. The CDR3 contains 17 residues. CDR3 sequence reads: CASSKGGGAVPNEKLFF. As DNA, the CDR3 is TGTGCCAGCAGCAAAGGCGGGGGCGCGGTTCCTAATGAAAAACTGTTTTTT.

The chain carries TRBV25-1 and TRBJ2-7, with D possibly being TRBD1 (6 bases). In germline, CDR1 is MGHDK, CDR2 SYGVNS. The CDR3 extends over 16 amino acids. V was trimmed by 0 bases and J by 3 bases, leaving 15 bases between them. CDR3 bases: TGTGCCAGCAGTGAATATGGCTCGGGACACCACTACGAGCAGTACTTC. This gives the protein CASSEYGSGHHYEQYF.

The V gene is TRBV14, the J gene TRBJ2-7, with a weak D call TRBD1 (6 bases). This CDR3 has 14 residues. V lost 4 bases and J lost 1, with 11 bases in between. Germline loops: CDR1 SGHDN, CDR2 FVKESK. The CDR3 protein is CASSRTAFSYEQYF. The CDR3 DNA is TGTGCCAGCAGCCGGACAGCCTTTTCCTACGAGCAGTACTTC. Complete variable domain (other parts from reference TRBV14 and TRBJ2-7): EAGVTQFPSHSVIEKGQTVTLRCDPISGHDNLYWYRRVMGKEIKFLLHFVKESKQDESGMPNNRFLAERTGGTYSTLKVQPAELEDSGVYFCASSRTAFSYEQYFGPGTRLTVT.

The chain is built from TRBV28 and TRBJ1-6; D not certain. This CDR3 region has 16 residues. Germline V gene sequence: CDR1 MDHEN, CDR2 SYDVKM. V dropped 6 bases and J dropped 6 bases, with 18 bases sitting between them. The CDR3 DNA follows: TGTGCCAGCAGCCTGTCCCCAGGATCACTTAATTCACCCCTCCACTTT. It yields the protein CASSLSPGSLNSPLHF.

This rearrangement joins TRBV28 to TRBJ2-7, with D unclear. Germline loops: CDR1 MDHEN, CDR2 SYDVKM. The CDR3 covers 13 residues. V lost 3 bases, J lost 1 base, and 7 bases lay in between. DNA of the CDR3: TGTGCCAGCAGTTTGGGCTTATCCTACGAGCAGTACTTC. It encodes CASSLGLSYEQYF.

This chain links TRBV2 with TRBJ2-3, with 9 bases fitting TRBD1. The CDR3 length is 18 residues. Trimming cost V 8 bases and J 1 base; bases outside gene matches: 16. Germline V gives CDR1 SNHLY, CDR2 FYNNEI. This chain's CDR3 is CASRRTAGQGNGTDTQYF. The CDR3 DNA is TGTGCCAGCCGCCGGACCGCGGGACAGGGTAACGGCACAGATACGCAGTATTTT.

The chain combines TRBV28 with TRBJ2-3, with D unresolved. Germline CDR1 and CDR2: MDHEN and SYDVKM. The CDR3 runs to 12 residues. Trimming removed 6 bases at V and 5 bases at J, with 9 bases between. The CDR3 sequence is CASSHSGDTQYF. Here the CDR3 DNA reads TGTGCCAGCAGCCACTCCGGAGATACGCAGTATTTT.

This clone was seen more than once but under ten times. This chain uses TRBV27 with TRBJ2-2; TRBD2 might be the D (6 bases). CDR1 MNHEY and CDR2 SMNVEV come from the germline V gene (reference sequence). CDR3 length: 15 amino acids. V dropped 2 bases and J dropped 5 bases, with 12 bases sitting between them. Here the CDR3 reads CASSLLGLETGELFF. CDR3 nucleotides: TGTGCCAGCAGTTTACTGGGACTCGAGACCGGGGAGCTGTTTTTT.

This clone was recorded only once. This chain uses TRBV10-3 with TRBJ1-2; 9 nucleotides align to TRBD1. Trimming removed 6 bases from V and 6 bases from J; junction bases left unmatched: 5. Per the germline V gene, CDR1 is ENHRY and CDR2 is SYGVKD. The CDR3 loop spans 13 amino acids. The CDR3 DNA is TGTGCCATCAGCGCGGGACAGGGAGATGGCTACACCTTC. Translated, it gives CAISAGQGDGYTF.

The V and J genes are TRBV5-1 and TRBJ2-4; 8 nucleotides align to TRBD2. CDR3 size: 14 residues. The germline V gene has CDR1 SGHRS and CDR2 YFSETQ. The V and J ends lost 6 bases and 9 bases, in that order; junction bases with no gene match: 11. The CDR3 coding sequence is TGCGCCAGCACTCCCTCGGGGGGGGGCGGCATTCAGTACTTC. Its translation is CASTPSGGGGIQYF.

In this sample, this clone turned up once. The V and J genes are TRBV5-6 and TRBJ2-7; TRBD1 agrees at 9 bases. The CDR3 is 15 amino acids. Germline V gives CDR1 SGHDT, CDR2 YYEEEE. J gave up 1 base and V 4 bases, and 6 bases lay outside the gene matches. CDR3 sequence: CASSPTGGASYEQYF. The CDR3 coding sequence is TGTGCCAGCAGCCCCACAGGGGGCGCGTCCTACGAGCAGTACTTC. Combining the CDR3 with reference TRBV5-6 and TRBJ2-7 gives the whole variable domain DAGVTQSPTHLIKTRGQQVTLRCSPKSGHDTVSWYQQALGQGPQFIFQYYEEEERQRGNFPDRFSGHQFPNYSSELNVNALLLGDSALYLCASSPTGGASYEQYFGPGTRLTVT.

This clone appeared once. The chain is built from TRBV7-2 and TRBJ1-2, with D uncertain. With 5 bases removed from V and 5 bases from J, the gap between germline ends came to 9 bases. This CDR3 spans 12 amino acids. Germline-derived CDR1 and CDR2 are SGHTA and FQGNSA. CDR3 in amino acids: CASSPDGYGYTF. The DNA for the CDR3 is TGTGCCAGCAGCCCCGACGGGTATGGCTACACCTTC.

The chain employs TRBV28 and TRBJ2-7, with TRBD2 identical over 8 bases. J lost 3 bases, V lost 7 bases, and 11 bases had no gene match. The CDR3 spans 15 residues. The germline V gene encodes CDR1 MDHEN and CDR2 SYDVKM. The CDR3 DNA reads TGTGCCAGCACGGGGGGGTATCCTGCTCTCTACGAGCAGTACTTC. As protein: CASTGGYPALYEQYF.

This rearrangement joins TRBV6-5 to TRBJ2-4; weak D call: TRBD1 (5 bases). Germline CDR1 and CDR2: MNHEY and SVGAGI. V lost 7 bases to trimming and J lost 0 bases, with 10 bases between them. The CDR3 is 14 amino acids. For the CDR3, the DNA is TGTGCCAGCATGAGGCAGGGAGCCAAAAACATTCAGTACTTC. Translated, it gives CASMRQGAKNIQYF.